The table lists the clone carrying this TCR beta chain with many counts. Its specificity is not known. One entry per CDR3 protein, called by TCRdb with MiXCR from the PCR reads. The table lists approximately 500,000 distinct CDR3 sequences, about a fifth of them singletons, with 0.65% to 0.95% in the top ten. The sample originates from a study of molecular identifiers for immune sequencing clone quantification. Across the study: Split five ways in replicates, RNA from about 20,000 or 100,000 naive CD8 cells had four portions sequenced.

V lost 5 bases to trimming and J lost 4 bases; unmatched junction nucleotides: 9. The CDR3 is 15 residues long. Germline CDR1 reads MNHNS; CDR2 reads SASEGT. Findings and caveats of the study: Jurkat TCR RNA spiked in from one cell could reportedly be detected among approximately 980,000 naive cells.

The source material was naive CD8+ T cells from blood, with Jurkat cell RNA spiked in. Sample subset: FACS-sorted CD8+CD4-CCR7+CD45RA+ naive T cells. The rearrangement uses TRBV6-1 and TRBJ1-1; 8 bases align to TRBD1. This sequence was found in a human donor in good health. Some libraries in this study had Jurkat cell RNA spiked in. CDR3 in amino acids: CASSPLTGAFTEAFF. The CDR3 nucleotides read TGTGCCAGCAGTCCATTGACAGGGGCTTTCACTGAAGCTTTCTTT.